This TCR beta chain was identified during a study of a mutant IDH1 vaccine in newly diagnosed glioma. Study summary: Previous treatment comprised radiotherapy, temozolomide, or both, mostly both.

TCRdb's copy holds only in-frame clones and misses some; the assay was immunoSEQ multiplex PCR. The table records about 88,000 clones, roughly 80% of them present only once. This CDR3 has 14 residues. Per the germline V gene, CDR1 is MNHEY and CDR2 is SVGAGI. Trimming removed 5 bases at V and 6 bases at J, with 14 bases between. Time point specified: baseline, week 1 (first vaccination visit). The sample's treatment: pre-vaccination baseline after standard-of-care therapy. The source is a man aged 40-50 years with glioma. Some clones in this sample may be carry-over from other donors' samples. The sample in question was PBMCs, obtained from a glioma patient treated with radiotherapy, temozolomide or both. The genes are TRBV6-5 and TRBJ1-5; no clear D. The CDR3 region is CASSLKRIGQPQHF. In DNA form, the CDR3 reads TGTGCCAGCAGTCTAAAAAGGATTGGTCAGCCCCAGCATTTT.